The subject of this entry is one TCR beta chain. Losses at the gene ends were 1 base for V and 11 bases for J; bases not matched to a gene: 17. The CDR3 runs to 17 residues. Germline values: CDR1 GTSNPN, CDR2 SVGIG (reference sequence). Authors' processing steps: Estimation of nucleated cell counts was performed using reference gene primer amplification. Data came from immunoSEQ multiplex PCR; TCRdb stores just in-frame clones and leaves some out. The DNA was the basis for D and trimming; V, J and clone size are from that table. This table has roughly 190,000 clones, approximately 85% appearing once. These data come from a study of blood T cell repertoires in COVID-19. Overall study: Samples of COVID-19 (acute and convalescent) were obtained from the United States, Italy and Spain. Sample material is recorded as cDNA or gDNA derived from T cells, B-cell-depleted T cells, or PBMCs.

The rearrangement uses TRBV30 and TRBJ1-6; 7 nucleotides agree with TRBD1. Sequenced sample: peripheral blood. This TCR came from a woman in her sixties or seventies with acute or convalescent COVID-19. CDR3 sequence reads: CAWSDRQGAGIRAPLHF. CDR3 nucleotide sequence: TGTGCCTGGAGTGACAGACAGGGCGCGGGGATTCGGGCACCCCTCCACTTT.